Here is one T cell receptor beta chain with its context. These data come from a study of blood T cell repertoires in COVID-19. On the study more broadly: From T cells, B-cell-depleted T cells, or PBMCs came the material, which was cDNA or gDNA.

Sequencing used immunoSEQ multiplex PCR; TCRdb keeps in-frame clones, though not all of them. The top ten hold 2.5% to 3.5% of the sample, which has a few hundred thousand clones, approximately 88% seen once. With 3 bases removed from V and 7 bases from J, the gap between germline ends came to 10 bases. The length of the CDR3 is 13 residues. CDR1 and CDR2 from the germline V gene are LNHDA and SQIVND (reference sequence). The specimen was peripheral blood. The chain combines TRBV19 with TRBJ1-5; D is unresolved. The receptor comes from a young woman with COVID-19, enrolled during active disease. CDR3 nucleotide sequence: TGTGCCAGTAGTATCACTGAGGGACAGCCCCAGCATTTT. It codes for CASSITEGQPQHF.